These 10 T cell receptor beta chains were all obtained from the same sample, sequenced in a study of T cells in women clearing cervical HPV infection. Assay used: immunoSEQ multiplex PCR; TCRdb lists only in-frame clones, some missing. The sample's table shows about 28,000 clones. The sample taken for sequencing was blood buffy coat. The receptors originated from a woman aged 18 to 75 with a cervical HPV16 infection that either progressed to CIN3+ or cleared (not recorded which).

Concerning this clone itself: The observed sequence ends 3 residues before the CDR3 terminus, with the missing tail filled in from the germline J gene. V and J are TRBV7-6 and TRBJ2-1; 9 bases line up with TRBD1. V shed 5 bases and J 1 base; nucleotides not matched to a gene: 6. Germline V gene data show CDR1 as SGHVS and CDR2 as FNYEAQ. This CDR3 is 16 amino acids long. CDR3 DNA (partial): TGTGCCAGCAGCGTAACAGGGGGCCTTTCCTACAATGAG. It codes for CASSVTGGLSYNE. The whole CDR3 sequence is CASSVTGGLSYNEQFF.

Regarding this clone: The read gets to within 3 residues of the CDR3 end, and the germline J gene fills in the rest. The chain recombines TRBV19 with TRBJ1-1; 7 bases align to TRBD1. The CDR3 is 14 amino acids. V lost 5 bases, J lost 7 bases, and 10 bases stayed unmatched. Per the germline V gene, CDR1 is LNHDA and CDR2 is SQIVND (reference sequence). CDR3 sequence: CASSESYRGYEAFF. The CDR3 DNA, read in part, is TGTGCCAGTAGTGAGTCTTACAGGGGATATGAA.

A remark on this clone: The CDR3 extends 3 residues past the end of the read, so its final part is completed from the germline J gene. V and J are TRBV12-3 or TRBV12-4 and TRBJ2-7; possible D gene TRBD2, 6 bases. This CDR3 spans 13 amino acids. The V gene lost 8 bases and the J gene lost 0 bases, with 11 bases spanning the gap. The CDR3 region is CASGGALSYEQYF. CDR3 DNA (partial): TGTGCCAGCGGAGGGGCGCTCTCCTACGAG.

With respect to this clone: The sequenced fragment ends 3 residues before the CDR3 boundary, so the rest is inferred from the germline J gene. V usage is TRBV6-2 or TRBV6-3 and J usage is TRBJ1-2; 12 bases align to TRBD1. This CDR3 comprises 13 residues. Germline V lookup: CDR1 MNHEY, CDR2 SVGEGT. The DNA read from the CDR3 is TGTGCCAGCATGGGACAGGGGGCCGACGAC. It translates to CASMGQGADD. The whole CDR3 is CASMGQGADDYTF.

The part of the CDR3 DNA that was read is TGTGCCAGCAGTTCACCCGATGCAAGTACTATTAGCTCCTACAATGAG. The encoded protein is CASSSPDASTISSYNE. The CDR3 in full is CASSSPDASTISSYNEQFF. V is TRBV27 and J is TRBJ2-1; no reliable D call. The sequence runs out 3 residues before the end of the CDR3; the remainder is reconstructed from the germline J gene. The CDR3 spans 19 residues. Germline values: CDR1 MNHEY, CDR2 SMNVEV (reference sequence). V lost 4 bases, J lost 0 bases, and 22 bases lay in between.

CDR3 DNA, as far as it was read: TGTGCCAGCAGCTCGACAGCCGGTGGC. It codes for CASSSTAGG. The CDR3, in full, reads CASSSTAGGYTF. The chain couples TRBV7-2 to TRBJ1-2, with a tentative D call TRBD1 (5 bases). The read stops 3 residues short of the end of the CDR3; the missing end is completed from the germline J gene. The V end was cut by 4 bases, the J end by 7 bases, with 10 bases between. The CDR3 sequence is 12 residues long. The V gene's germline CDR1 is SGHTA and CDR2 FQGNSA.

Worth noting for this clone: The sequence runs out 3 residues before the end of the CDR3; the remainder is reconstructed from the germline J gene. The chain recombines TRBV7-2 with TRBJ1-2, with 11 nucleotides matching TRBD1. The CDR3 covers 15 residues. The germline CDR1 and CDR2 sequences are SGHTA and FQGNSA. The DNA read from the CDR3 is TGTGCCAGCAGATTCCGGGACAGGGGGTCTTACGAC. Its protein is CASRFRDRGSYD. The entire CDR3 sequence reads CASRFRDRGSYDYTF.

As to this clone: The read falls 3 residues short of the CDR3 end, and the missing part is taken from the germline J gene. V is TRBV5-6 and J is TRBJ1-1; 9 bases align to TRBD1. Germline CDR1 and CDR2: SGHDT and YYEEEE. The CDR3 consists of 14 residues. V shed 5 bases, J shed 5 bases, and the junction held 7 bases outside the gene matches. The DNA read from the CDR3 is TGTGCCAGCAGACCGGGACAGGGTCTTACTGAA. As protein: CASRPGQGLTE. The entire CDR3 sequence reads CASRPGQGLTEAFF.

CDR3 sequence: CASSLALNSPLHF. The covered CDR3 bases are TGCGCCAGCAGCTTGGCACTAAATTCACCC. The V gene is TRBV5-1, the J gene TRBJ1-6; no clear D. With the read ending 3 residues before the CDR3 end, the germline J gene is used to fill in that end. The CDR3 runs to 13 residues. Germline V gives CDR1 SGHRS, CDR2 YFSETQ. Trimming left V 0 bases short and J 7 bases short, with 5 bases between.

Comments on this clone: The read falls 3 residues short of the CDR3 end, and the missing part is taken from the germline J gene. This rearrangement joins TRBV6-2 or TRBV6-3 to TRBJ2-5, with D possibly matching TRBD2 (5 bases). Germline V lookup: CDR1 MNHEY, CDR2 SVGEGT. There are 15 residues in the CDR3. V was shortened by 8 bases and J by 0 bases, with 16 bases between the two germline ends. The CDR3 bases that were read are TGTGCCAGCGAGGCGGGCAGGCGGTACCAAGAGACC. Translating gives CASEAGRRYQET. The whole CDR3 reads CASEAGRRYQETQYF.